This TCR beta chain was recorded in a study of molecular identifiers for immune sequencing clone quantification. There are 13 residues in the CDR3. CDR1 is MNHNY and CDR2 is SVGAGI in the germline V gene (reference sequence). V lost 10 bases, J lost 5 bases, and 3 bases stayed unmatched. MiXCR, run by TCRdb on the PCR reads, gives a single entry per CDR3 protein. The sample yields approximately 680,000 distinct CDR3 sequences, approximately 24% seen once. This clonotype was found a few times. Sorting was used to obtain naive CD8 T cells (CD8+CD4-CCR7+CD45RA+). V gene TRBV6-6 combines with J gene TRBJ1-6; the match to TRBD1 covers 9 bases. The specimen sequenced was naive CD8+ T cells from blood, with Jurkat cell RNA spiked in. The subset denotes: FACS-sorted CD8+CD4-CCR7+CD45RA+ naive T cells. The source of this sequence is a human donor in good health. Some libraries in this study had Jurkat cell RNA spiked in. DNA of the CDR3: TGTGCCACGCGGACAGGGGATAATTCACCCCTCCACTTT. It translates to CATRTGDNSPLHF.